The subject of this entry is one T cell receptor beta chain. Its antigen is not identified. The sample is drawn from a study of radiation and T cells in renal cell carcinoma. Study findings and constraints: Top tumor clonotypes rose in blood 2 weeks post-radiation, then contracted.

Time point described: blood 2 weeks post-SBRT. Treatment noted: 15 Gy SBRT to primary tumor, nephrectomy 4 weeks later. Here immunoSEQ multiplex PCR was the method, and the copy in TCRdb shows in-frame clones only, minus some. The repertoire consists of about 120,000 clones, with about 81% occurring once and the leading ten covering 1.5% to 2%. J was trimmed by 4 bases and V by 11 bases; bases with no gene match: 4. Germline CDR1 and CDR2: MNHNS and SASEGT. The length of the CDR3 is 13 residues. The V and J genes are TRBV6-1 and TRBJ2-7, with TRBD2 matching over 14 bases. The sequence derives from a woman aged 60-70 years with renal cell carcinoma. This specimen was blood, taken from a patient whose treatment included radiotherapy and nephrectomy. Here the CDR3 DNA reads TGTGCCCACGGGACTAGCGGGAGTTACGAGCAGTACTTC. This encodes CAHGTSGSYEQYF.